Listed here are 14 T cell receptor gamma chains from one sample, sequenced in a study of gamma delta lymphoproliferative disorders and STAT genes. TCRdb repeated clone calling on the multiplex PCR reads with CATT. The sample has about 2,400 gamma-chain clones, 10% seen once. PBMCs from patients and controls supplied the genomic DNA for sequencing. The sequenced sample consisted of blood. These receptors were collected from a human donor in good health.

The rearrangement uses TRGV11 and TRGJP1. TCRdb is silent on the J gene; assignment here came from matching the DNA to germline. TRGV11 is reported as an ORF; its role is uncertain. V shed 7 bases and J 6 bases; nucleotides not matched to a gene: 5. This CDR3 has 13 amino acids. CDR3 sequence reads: CACWMKAGWFKIF. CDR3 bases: TGTGCCTGCTGGATGAAAGCTGGTTGGTTCAAGATATTT.

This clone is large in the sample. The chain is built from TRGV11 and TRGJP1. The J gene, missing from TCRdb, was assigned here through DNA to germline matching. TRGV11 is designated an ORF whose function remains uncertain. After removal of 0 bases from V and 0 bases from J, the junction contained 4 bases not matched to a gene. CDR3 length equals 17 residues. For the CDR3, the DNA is TGTGCCTGCTGGATTAGGCACGGCAATACCACTGGTTGGTTCAAGATATTT. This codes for CACWIRHGNTTGWFKIF.

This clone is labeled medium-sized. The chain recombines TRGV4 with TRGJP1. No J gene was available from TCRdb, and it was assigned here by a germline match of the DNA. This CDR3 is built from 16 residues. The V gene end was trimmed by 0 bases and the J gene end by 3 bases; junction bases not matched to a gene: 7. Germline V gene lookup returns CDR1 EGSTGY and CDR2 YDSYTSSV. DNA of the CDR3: TGTGCCACCTGGGATGGGCTTAGGGCCACTGGTTGGTTCAAGATATTT. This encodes CATWDGLRATGWFKIF.

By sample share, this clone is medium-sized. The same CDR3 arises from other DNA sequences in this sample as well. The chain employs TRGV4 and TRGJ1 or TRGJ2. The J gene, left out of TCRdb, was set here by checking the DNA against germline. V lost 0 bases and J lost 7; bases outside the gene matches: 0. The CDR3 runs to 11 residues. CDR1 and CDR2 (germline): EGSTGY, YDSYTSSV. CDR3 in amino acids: CATWDGYKKLF. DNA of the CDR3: TGTGCCACCTGGGATGGGTATAAGAAACTCTTT.

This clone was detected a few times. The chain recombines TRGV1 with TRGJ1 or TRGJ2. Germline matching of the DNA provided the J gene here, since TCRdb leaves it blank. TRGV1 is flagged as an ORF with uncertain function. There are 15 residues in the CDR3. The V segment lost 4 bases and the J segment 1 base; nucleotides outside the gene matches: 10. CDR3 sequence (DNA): TGTGCCACCTGGGAACTTACTCTAAATTATTATAAGAAACTCTTT. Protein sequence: CATWELTLNYYKKLF.

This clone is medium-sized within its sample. In DNA form, the CDR3 reads TGTGCCACCTGGGACGGGGACCTTACGGGGGGTGGTAGTGATTGGATCAAGACGTTT. Protein sequence: CATWDGDLTGGGSDWIKTF. V gene TRGV3 combines with J gene TRGJP2. The J gene is not listed in TCRdb, so it was assigned here from a DNA match to germline. V was pared by 3 bases and J by 3 bases, with 19 bases of the junction left unmatched. The CDR3 covers 19 residues. Germline CDR1 reads VTNTFY; CDR2 reads YDVSTARD (reference sequence).

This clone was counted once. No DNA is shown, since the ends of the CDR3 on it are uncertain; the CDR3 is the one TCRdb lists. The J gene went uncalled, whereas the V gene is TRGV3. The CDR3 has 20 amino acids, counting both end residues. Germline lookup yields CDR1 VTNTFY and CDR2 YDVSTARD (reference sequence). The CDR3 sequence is CATWDRRIIIRNSLAVEQHF.

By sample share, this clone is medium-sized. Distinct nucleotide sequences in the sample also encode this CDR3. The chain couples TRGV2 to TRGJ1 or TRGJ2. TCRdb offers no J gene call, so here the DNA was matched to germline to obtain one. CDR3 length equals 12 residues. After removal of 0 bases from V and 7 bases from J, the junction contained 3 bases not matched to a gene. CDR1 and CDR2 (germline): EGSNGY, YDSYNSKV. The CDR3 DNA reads TGTGCCACCTGGGACGGGCGGTATAAGAAACTCTTT. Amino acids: CATWDGRYKKLF.

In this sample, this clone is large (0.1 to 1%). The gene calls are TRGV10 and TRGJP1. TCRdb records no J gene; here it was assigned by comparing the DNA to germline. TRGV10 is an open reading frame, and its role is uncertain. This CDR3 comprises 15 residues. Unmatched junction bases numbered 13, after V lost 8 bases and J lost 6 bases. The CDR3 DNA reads TGTGCTGCGTGGGATTATGAGATTGCTGGTTGGTTCAAGATATTT. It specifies CAAWDYEIAGWFKIF.

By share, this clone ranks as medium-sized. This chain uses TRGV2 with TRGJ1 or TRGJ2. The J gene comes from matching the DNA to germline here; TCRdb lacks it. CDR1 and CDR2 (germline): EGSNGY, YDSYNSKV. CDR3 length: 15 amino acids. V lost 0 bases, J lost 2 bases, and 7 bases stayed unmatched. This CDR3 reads CATWDGKLYYYKKLF. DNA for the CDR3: TGTGCCACCTGGGACGGGAAACTATATTATTATAAGAAACTCTTT.

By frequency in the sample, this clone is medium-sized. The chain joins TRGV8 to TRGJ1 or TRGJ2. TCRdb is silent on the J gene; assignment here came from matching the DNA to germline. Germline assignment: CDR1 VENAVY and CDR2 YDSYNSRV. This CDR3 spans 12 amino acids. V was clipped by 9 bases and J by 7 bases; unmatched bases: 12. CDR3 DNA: TGTGCCACCCCCGCGAGTCTGTATAAGAAACTCTTT. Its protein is CATPASLYKKLF.

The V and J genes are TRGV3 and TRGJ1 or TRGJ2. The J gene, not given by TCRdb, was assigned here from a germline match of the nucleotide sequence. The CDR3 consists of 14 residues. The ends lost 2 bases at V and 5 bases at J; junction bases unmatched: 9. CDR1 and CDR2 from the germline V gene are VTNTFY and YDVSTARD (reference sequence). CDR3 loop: CATWDMRGNYKKLF. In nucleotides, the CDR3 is TGTGCCACCTGGGACATGAGGGGGAATTATAAGAAACTCTTT.

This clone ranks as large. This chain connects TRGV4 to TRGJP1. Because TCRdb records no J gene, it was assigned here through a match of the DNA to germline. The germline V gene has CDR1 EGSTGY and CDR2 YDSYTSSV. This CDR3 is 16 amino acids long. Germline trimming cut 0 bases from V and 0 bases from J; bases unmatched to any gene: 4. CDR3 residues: CATWDGVNTTGWFKIF. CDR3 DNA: TGTGCCACCTGGGATGGGGTAAATACCACTGGTTGGTTCAAGATATTT.

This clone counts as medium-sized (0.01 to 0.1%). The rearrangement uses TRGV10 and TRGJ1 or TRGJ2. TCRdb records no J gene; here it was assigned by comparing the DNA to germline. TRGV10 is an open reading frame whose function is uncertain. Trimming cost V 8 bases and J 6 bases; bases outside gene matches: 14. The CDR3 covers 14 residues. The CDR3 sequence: CAAWDLEACYKKLF. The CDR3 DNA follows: TGTGCTGCGTGGGACCTCGAAGCCTGTTATAAGAAACTCTTT.